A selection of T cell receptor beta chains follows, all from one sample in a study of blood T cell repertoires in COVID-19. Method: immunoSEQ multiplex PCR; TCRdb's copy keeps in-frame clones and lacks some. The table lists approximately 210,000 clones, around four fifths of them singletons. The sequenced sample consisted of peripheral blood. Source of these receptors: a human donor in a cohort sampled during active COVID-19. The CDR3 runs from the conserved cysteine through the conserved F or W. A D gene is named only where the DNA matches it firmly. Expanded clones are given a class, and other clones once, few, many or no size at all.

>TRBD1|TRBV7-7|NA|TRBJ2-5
CASSQGAAQETQYF
TGTGCTAGCAGCCAGGGGGCTGCCCAAGAGACCCAGTACTTC
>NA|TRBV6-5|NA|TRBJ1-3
CASSYRSPAAQDTIYF
TGTGCCAGCAGTTATAGGTCCCCCGCGGCCCAAGACACCATATATTTT
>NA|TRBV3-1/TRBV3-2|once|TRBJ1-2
CASTTTLGSYGYTF
TGTGCCAGCACCACCACCTTGGGGAGCTATGGCTACACCTTC
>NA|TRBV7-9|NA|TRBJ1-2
CASSSDSYYGYTF
TGTGCCAGCAGCTCGGACAGCTACTATGGCTACACCTTC
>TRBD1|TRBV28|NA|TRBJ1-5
CASSLNPSRGINQPQHF
TGTGCCAGCAGCCTAAACCCGAGCAGGGGGATCAATCAGCCCCAGCATTTT
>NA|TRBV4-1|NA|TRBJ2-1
CASSQVGLRRSLSYNEQFF
TGCGCCAGCAGCCAAGTAGGTCTAAGGCGGAGCTTATCCTACAATGAGCAGTTCTTC
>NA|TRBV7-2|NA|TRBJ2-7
CASSFKGGETYEQYF
TGTGCCAGCAGCTTTAAAGGAGGTGAAACCTACGAGCAGTACTTC
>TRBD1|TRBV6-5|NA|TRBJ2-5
CASTYGTGGPETQYF
TGTGCCAGCACATACGGGACAGGGGGCCCGGAGACCCAGTACTTC
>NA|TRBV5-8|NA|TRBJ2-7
CASSLLRDEQYF
TGTGCCAGCAGCTTGTTACGGGACGAGCAGTACTTC
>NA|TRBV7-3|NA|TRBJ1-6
CASSFSHGNSPLHF
TGTGCCAGCAGCTTCTCGCATGGCAATTCACCCCTCCACTTT
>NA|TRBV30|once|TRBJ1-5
CAWSIGQNNQPQHF
TGTGCCTGGTCTATCGGACAGAACAATCAGCCCCAGCATTTT
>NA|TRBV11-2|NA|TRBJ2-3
CASSLVAGATQDTQYF
TGTGCCAGCAGCTTAGTTGCAGGGGCAACACAAGATACGCAGTATTTT
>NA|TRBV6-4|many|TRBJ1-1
CASSIRENTEAFF
TGTGCCAGCAGTATCCGGGAGAACACTGAAGCTTTCTTT
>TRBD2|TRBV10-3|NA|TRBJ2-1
CAISELAEDNEQFF
TGTGCCATCAGTGAACTAGCGGAAGACAATGAGCAGTTCTTC
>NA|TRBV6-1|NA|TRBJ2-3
CASSELIRVDIRTDTQYF
TGTGCCAGCAGTGAGTTGATAAGGGTGGACATTCGCACAGATACGCAGTATTTT
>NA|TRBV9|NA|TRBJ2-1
CASSVETNEQFF
TGTGCCAGCAGCGTAGAGACTAATGAGCAGTTCTTC
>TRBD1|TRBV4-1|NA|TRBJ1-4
CASSQTETGDEKLFF
TGCGCCAGCAGCCAAACCGAGACAGGGGATGAAAAACTGTTTTTT
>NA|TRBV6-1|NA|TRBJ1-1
CASSAHPQGSNTEAFF
TGTGCCAGCAGTGCCCATCCGCAGGGGTCGAACACTGAAGCTTTCTTT
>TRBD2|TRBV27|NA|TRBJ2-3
CASSLHPNSGGTDTQYF
TGTGCCAGCAGTTTGCATCCCAACTCCGGGGGGACAGATACGCAGTATTTT
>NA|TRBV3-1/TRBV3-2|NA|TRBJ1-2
CASSQVGGRYGYTF
TGTGCCAGCAGCCAAGTCGGGGGGAGGTATGGCTACACCTTC
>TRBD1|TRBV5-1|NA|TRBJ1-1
CASRAGTVNTEAFF
TGCGCCAGCAGAGCCGGGACAGTGAACACTGAAGCTTTCTTT
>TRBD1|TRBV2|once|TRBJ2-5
CASSEVWTGGGKTQYF
TGTGCCAGCAGTGAAGTTTGGACAGGGGGCGGGAAGACCCAGTACTTC